The entry below describes one T cell receptor beta chain. Germline assignment: CDR1 SGHDT and CDR2 YYEEEE. V was shortened by 5 bases and J by 5 bases, with 16 bases between the two germline ends. This CDR3 is built from 14 residues. This entry is derived from a study of glioma-infiltrating T cells after dendritic cell vaccination. Time point described: after dendritic cell vaccination, including at tumor progression/relapse. The method was immunoSEQ multiplex PCR; TCRdb's version includes in-frame clones alone and lacks a portion of them. The sample lists 90,000 or so clones, approximately 80% occurring once.

The V gene is TRBV5-6, the J gene TRBJ1-1, with D hard to call. Specimen: blood, collected after dendritic cell vaccination. This receptor was obtained from a human donor with glioblastoma. CDR3: CASRVRRVATEAFF. Here the CDR3 DNA reads TGTGCCAGCAGGGTCCGGAGGGTAGCTACTGAAGCTTTCTTT.